A selection of T cell receptor beta chains follows, all from one sample in a study of spatial heterogeneity in lung cancer. TCRdb redid the calling of the 5' RACE reads with MiXCR, one entry per CDR3 protein. Of approximately 11,000 distinct CDR3 sequences listed, 6% to 9.5% were seen once; the top ten hold under 25%. The source was lung tumor tissue, collected at surgery. These receptor sequences come from a female donor with early-stage non-small cell lung cancer. The CDR3 runs from the conserved cysteine through the conserved F or W. Fields, in order: V gene, clone size, J gene, D gene, CDR3 length, CDR3 protein, CDR3 DNA. The D gene is left open where the match is weak. Not every row has a clone size; where given, it reads once, few, many or a size class.

V gene: TRBV29-1
clone size: many
J gene: TRBJ2-7
D gene: .
CDR3 length: 13
CDR3 protein: CSVRWPAAYEQYF
CDR3 DNA: TGCAGCGTTAGGTGGCCGGCAGCCTACGAGCAGTACTTC

V gene: TRBV7-9
clone size: many
J gene: TRBJ2-3
D gene: .
CDR3 length: 14
CDR3 protein: CASSLWRRSDTQYF
CDR3 DNA: TGTGCCAGCAGCTTATGGCGACGCTCAGATACGCAGTATTTT

V gene: TRBV10-3
clone size: medium-sized
J gene: TRBJ1-1
D gene: TRBD1
CDR3 length: 14
CDR3 protein: CAISEGGRNTEAFF
CDR3 DNA: TGTGCCATCAGTGAAGGGGGCAGGAACACTGAAGCTTTCTTT

V gene: TRBV6-1
clone size: .
J gene: TRBJ1-1
D gene: TRBD1
CDR3 length: 13
CDR3 protein: CASRRQGNTEAFF
CDR3 DNA: TGTGCCAGCCGGCGACAGGGCAACACTGAAGCTTTCTTT

V gene: TRBV20-1
clone size: many
J gene: TRBJ2-3
D gene: .
CDR3 length: 16
CDR3 protein: CSAKCSQSWCTDTQYF
CDR3 DNA: TGCAGTGCTAAGTGTTCCCAGTCATGGTGCACAGATACGCAGTATTTT

V gene: TRBV4-1
clone size: medium-sized
J gene: TRBJ2-1
D gene: TRBD1
CDR3 length: 16
CDR3 protein: CASAPAAAGGFNEQFF
CDR3 DNA: TGCGCCAGCGCACCCGCCGCGGCAGGGGGCTTCAATGAGCAGTTCTTC

V gene: TRBV3-1
clone size: many
J gene: TRBJ2-3
D gene: TRBD2
CDR3 length: 20
CDR3 protein: CASSQDQRGTSGIPTDTQYF
CDR3 DNA: TGTGCCAGCAGCCAAGATCAAAGAGGGACTAGCGGGATACCCACAGATACGCAGTATTTT

V gene: TRBV19
clone size: many
J gene: TRBJ1-5
D gene: .
CDR3 length: 18
CDR3 protein: CASSHPRGHIPSNQPQHF
CDR3 DNA: TGTGCCAGTAGCCATCCACGGGGACACATCCCTAGCAATCAGCCCCAGCATTTT

V gene: TRBV6-2/TRBV6-3
clone size: many
J gene: TRBJ1-1
D gene: .
CDR3 length: 11
CDR3 protein: CASIQGTEAFF
CDR3 DNA: TGTGCCAGCATCCAGGGCACTGAAGCTTTCTTT

V gene: TRBV24-1
clone size: many
J gene: TRBJ2-1
D gene: TRBD1
CDR3 length: 16
CDR3 protein: CATSEGGTGMGDEQFF
CDR3 DNA: TGTGCCACCAGTGAAGGTGGGACAGGGATGGGCGATGAGCAGTTCTTC

V gene: TRBV2
clone size: many
J gene: TRBJ1-1
D gene: .
CDR3 length: 12
CDR3 protein: CASSLRMSEAFF
CDR3 DNA: TGTGCCAGCAGTCTTCGGATGTCTGAAGCTTTCTTT

V gene: TRBV27
clone size: many
J gene: TRBJ2-7
D gene: TRBD1
CDR3 length: 14
CDR3 protein: CASSFGRGTYEQYF
CDR3 DNA: TGTGCCAGCAGTTTTGGCAGGGGGACCTACGAGCAGTACTTC

V gene: TRBV18
clone size: many
J gene: TRBJ2-1
D gene: .
CDR3 length: 16
CDR3 protein: CASSPQTATGDNEQFF
CDR3 DNA: TGTGCCAGCTCACCACAGACCGCTACCGGGGACAATGAGCAGTTCTTC

V gene: TRBV29-1
clone size: medium-sized
J gene: TRBJ2-3
D gene: .
CDR3 length: 15
CDR3 protein: CSVGSSNGGTDTQYF
CDR3 DNA: TGCAGCGTGGGGTCGAGTAATGGAGGCACAGATACGCAGTATTTT

V gene: TRBV3-1
clone size: medium-sized
J gene: TRBJ2-1
D gene: .
CDR3 length: 17
CDR3 protein: CASSRGEGRRYDHEQFF
CDR3 DNA: TGTGCCAGCAGCCGCGGAGAAGGGCGGCGGTACGACCATGAGCAGTTCTTC

V gene: TRBV5-1
clone size: many
J gene: TRBJ2-3
D gene: .
CDR3 length: 14
CDR3 protein: CASSLNGVTDTQYF
CDR3 DNA: TGCGCCAGCAGCTTGAACGGGGTCACAGATACGCAGTATTTT

V gene: TRBV5-1
clone size: medium-sized
J gene: TRBJ2-4
D gene: TRBD2
CDR3 length: 16
CDR3 protein: CASSLESGGGGNIQYF
CDR3 DNA: TGCGCCAGCAGCTTGGAAAGCGGGGGTGGCGGAAACATTCAGTACTTC

V gene: TRBV6-2/TRBV6-3
clone size: many
J gene: TRBJ2-5
D gene: .
CDR3 length: 12
CDR3 protein: CASSPSTETQYF
CDR3 DNA: TGTGCCAGCAGTCCCTCCACAGAGACCCAGTACTTC

V gene: TRBV7-2
clone size: medium-sized
J gene: TRBJ2-1
D gene: TRBD2
CDR3 length: 14
CDR3 protein: CASNPGLGHNEQFF
CDR3 DNA: TGTGCCAGCAACCCGGGACTAGGCCACAATGAGCAGTTCTTC

V gene: TRBV4-3
clone size: medium-sized
J gene: TRBJ1-5
D gene: .
CDR3 length: 16
CDR3 protein: CASSQDTEGGAQPQHF
CDR3 DNA: TGCGCCAGCAGCCAAGATACAGAGGGGGGGGCTCAGCCCCAGCATTTT

V gene: TRBV27
clone size: many
J gene: TRBJ2-5
D gene: .
CDR3 length: 14
CDR3 protein: CASSLGGSGETQYF
CDR3 DNA: TGTGCCAGCAGTTTAGGGGGATCGGGGGAGACCCAGTACTTC

V gene: TRBV20-1
clone size: many
J gene: TRBJ2-1
D gene: .
CDR3 length: 17
CDR3 protein: CSASPDLSGSSYNEQFF
CDR3 DNA: TGCAGTGCTAGTCCCGACCTATCAGGGAGCTCCTACAATGAGCAGTTCTTC

V gene: TRBV5-1
clone size: few
J gene: TRBJ2-1
D gene: .
CDR3 length: 15
CDR3 protein: CASSLSLQSYNEQFF
CDR3 DNA: TGCGCCAGCAGCTTAAGCTTGCAGTCTTACAATGAGCAGTTCTTC

V gene: TRBV20-1
clone size: medium-sized
J gene: TRBJ2-3
D gene: TRBD2
CDR3 length: 15
CDR3 protein: CSARGLAGDTDTQYF
CDR3 DNA: TGCAGTGCTAGAGGGCTAGCGGGGGACACAGATACGCAGTATTTT

V gene: TRBV7-8
clone size: few
J gene: TRBJ2-7
D gene: .
CDR3 length: 14
CDR3 protein: CASSPEAISYEQYF
CDR3 DNA: TGTGCCAGCAGCCCAGAGGCCATCTCCTACGAGCAGTACTTC

V gene: TRBV18
clone size: medium-sized
J gene: TRBJ1-1
D gene: .
CDR3 length: 13
CDR3 protein: CASSPQEDTEAFF
CDR3 DNA: TGTGCCAGCTCACCGCAGGAGGACACTGAAGCTTTCTTT

V gene: TRBV10-3
clone size: many
J gene: TRBJ1-6
D gene: TRBD1
CDR3 length: 15
CDR3 protein: CAIRPGTGKGSPLHF
CDR3 DNA: TGTGCCATCAGGCCCGGGACAGGGAAGGGATCACCCCTCCACTTT

V gene: TRBV11-2
clone size: many
J gene: TRBJ2-1
D gene: .
CDR3 length: 15
CDR3 protein: CASSLEGEGNNEQFF
CDR3 DNA: TGTGCCAGCAGCTTAGAGGGAGAAGGAAACAATGAGCAGTTCTTC

V gene: TRBV5-6
clone size: .
J gene: TRBJ2-7
D gene: TRBD1
CDR3 length: 20
CDR3 protein: CASSRDRGLLRTPCQYEQYF
CDR3 DNA: TGTGCCAGCAGCCGTGACAGGGGGCTCCTCCGCACCCCTTGTCAGTACGAGCAGTACTTC

V gene: TRBV12-3/TRBV12-4
clone size: many
J gene: TRBJ2-3
D gene: .
CDR3 length: 13
CDR3 protein: CASSTLGVDTQYF
CDR3 DNA: TGTGCCAGCAGCACTCTAGGGGTGGATACGCAGTATTTT

V gene: TRBV7-9
clone size: many
J gene: TRBJ1-2
D gene: TRBD1
CDR3 length: 15
CDR3 protein: CASSLKGGTAYGYTF
CDR3 DNA: TGTGCCAGCAGCCTCAAAGGAGGGACAGCCTATGGCTACACCTTC

V gene: TRBV7-7
clone size: many
J gene: TRBJ2-1
D gene: .
CDR3 length: 13
CDR3 protein: CASSYRLGSEQFF
CDR3 DNA: TGTGCTAGCAGCTACCGACTAGGCTCTGAGCAGTTCTTC

V gene: TRBV12-3/TRBV12-4
clone size: many
J gene: TRBJ2-1
D gene: TRBD2
CDR3 length: 16
CDR3 protein: CASSSTSRGGINEQFF
CDR3 DNA: TGTGCCAGCAGTTCTACTTCCCGGGGGGGAATCAATGAGCAGTTCTTC

V gene: TRBV20-1
clone size: many
J gene: TRBJ2-3
D gene: TRBD2
CDR3 length: 14
CDR3 protein: CGAGKVGSTDTQYF
CDR3 DNA: TGTGGAGCGGGGAAAGTTGGGAGCACAGATACGCAGTATTTT

V gene: TRBV5-1
clone size: many
J gene: TRBJ2-5
D gene: .
CDR3 length: 14
CDR3 protein: CASSLVGDQETQYF
CDR3 DNA: TGCGCCAGCAGCTTGGTAGGGGACCAAGAGACCCAGTACTTC

V gene: TRBV3-1
clone size: medium-sized
J gene: TRBJ2-2
D gene: .
CDR3 length: 14
CDR3 protein: CASSQVVQSGELFF
CDR3 DNA: TGTGCCAGCAGCCAAGTTGTACAATCCGGGGAGCTGTTTTTT

V gene: TRBV7-8
clone size: .
J gene: TRBJ2-3
D gene: TRBD2
CDR3 length: 15
CDR3 protein: CASSFSGGQAHTQYF
CDR3 DNA: TGTGCCAGCAGCTTTAGCGGGGGGCAGGCTCATACGCAGTATTTT

V gene: TRBV5-1
clone size: many
J gene: TRBJ2-5
D gene: .
CDR3 length: 13
CDR3 protein: CASSPGPRETQYF
CDR3 DNA: TGCGCCAGCAGCCCGGGACCCCGGGAGACCCAGTACTTC

V gene: TRBV7-3
clone size: few
J gene: TRBJ2-7
D gene: .
CDR3 length: 16
CDR3 protein: CASSLEGNRRYYEQYF
CDR3 DNA: TGTGCCAGCAGCTTAGAGGGGAACAGGCGGTACTACGAGCAGTACTTC

V gene: TRBV5-6
clone size: many
J gene: TRBJ2-3
D gene: .
CDR3 length: 13
CDR3 protein: CASSFLGSDTQYF
CDR3 DNA: TGTGCCAGCAGCTTCCTGGGGTCGGATACGCAGTATTTT

V gene: TRBV7-7
clone size: many
J gene: TRBJ2-5
D gene: TRBD1
CDR3 length: 16
CDR3 protein: CASSSRSGTGSGTQYF
CDR3 DNA: TGTGCCAGCAGCTCCCGATCCGGGACAGGGTCGGGGACCCAGTACTTC